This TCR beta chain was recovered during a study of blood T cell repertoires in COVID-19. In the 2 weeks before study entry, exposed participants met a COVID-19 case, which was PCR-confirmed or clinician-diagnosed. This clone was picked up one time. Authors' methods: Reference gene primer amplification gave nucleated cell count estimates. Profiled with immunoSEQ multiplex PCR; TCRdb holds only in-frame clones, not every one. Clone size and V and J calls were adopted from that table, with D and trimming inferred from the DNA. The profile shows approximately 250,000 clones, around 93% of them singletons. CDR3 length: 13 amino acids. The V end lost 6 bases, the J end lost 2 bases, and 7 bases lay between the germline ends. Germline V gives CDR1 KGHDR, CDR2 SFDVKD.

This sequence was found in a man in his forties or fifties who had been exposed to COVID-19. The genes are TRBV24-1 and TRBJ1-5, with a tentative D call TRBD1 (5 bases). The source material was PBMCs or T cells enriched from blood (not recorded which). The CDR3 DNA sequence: TGTGCCACCAGTCTACAGGGCAATCAGCCCCAGCATTTT. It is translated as CATSLQGNQPQHF.